The next 17 T cell receptor beta chains were all read from a single sample in a study of T cell responses to AZD1222 COVID-19 vaccine. Some clones are missing from TCRdb's copy, which holds only in-frame ones; the method was immunoSEQ multiplex PCR. The data hold about 140,000 clones, with 75% to 90% observed a single time. The sequenced sample was peripheral blood, obtained on day 0 of AZD1222 vaccination. Every receptor here comes from an adult in good health.

This rearrangement joins TRBV9 to TRBJ1-1, with D hard to call. CDR3 length: 14 amino acids. The germline V gene encodes CDR1 SGDLS and CDR2 YYNGEE. V dropped 0 bases and J dropped 0 bases, with 6 bases sitting between them. DNA for the CDR3: TGTGCCAGCAGCGTAGCCCCGATGAACACTGAAGCTTTCTTT. The encoded protein is CASSVAPMNTEAFF.

The J gene is TRBJ2-7, the V gene TRBV11-2; 12 positions match TRBD1. The germline CDR1 and CDR2 sequences are SGHAT and FQNNGV. V shed 1 base and J 6 bases; nucleotides not matched to a gene: 7. The CDR3 consists of 16 residues. CDR3 sequence: CASSLVSGTGGFEQYF. The CDR3 nucleotides are TGTGCCAGCAGCTTAGTGTCCGGGACAGGGGGCTTCGAGCAGTACTTC.

The CDR3 DNA follows: TGTGCCAGCAGCAGCGGGAGGTACGAGCAGTACTTC. It specifies CASSSGRYEQYF. The rearrangement links TRBV28 to TRBJ2-7; TRBD2 aligns across 9 bases. V was clipped by 6 bases and J by 4 bases; unmatched bases: 1. Germline CDR1 is MDHEN and CDR2 is SYDVKM. The CDR3 covers 12 residues.

This clone appeared once. The chain couples TRBV30 to TRBJ2-3; TRBD2 agrees at 8 bases. Trimming at V came to 1 base and at J to 0 bases, leaving 3 bases not matched to a gene. CDR3 length equals 15 residues. CDR1 and CDR2 from the germline V gene are GTSNPN and SVGIG (reference sequence). The CDR3 DNA follows: TGTGCCTGGAGTGCGCGGGGGGCGAGCACAGATACGCAGTATTTT. This gives the protein CAWSARGASTDTQYF.

The chain recombines TRBV28 with TRBJ2-1; no reliable D call. Per the germline V gene, CDR1 is MDHEN and CDR2 is SYDVKM. V was cut by 8 bases and J by 6 bases, with 14 bases left in between. The CDR3 consists of 13 residues. The CDR3 DNA follows: TGTGCCAGCTTACCGGTAAACACCAATGAGCAGTTCTTC. It is translated as CASLPVNTNEQFF.

The chain couples TRBV7-9 to TRBJ2-3; D not certain. The ends were cut back, 1 base at V and 4 bases at J, with 6 bases in the middle. Germline loops: CDR1 SEHNR, CDR2 FQNEAQ (reference sequence). The CDR3 consists of 13 residues. CDR3 sequence: CASSLDLADTQYF. DNA of the CDR3: TGTGCCAGCAGCTTAGATTTGGCAGATACGCAGTATTTT. Based on the CDR3 plus reference TRBV7-9 and TRBJ2-3, the full variable domain is DTGVSQNPRHKITKRGQNVTFRCDPISEHNRLYWYRQTLGQGPEFLTYFQNEAQLEKSRLLSDRFSAERPKGSFSTLEIQRTEQGDSAMYLCASSLDLADTQYFGPGTRLTVL.

V and J are TRBV7-8 and TRBJ2-1, with D possibly TRBD2 on 6 matching bases. Germline lookup yields CDR1 SGHVS and CDR2 FQNEAQ. Trimming shortened V by 5 bases and J by 6 bases, and 20 bases separated the two germline ends. This CDR3 comprises 16 residues. CDR3 residues: CASSRRVGGRGNEQFF. CDR3 nucleotides: TGTGCCAGCAGCCGAAGGGTCGGAGGGCGGGGCAATGAGCAGTTCTTC.

J is TRBJ2-2 and V is TRBV18, with D perhaps being TRBD1 or TRBD2 (5 bases each). The CDR3 is 16 residues long. CDR1 is KGHSH and CDR2 is LQKENI in the germline V gene. V lost 5 bases and J lost 1, with 14 bases in between. CDR3 DNA sequence: TGTGCCAGCTCAGCGAGGGGAGTGTTGAACACCGGGGAGCTGTTTTTT. Amino acids: CASSARGVLNTGELFF.

There are a few counts of this clone. The chain links TRBV12-3 or TRBV12-4 to TRBJ1-1; no definite D call. The CDR3 is 12 amino acids. Trimming stripped 6 bases from V and 3 bases from J, with 8 bases between. Here the CDR3 DNA reads TGTGCCAGCAGACTGTCCTACACTGAAGCTTTCTTT. Its translation: CASRLSYTEAFF.

The rearrangement joins TRBV7-8 to TRBJ2-1, with 7 bases lining up with TRBD1. V trimming: 8 bases; J trimming: 5 bases; junction bases outside the gene matches: 3. CDR1 and CDR2 from the germline V gene are SGHVS and FQNEAQ. The CDR3 has 12 residues. This CDR3 is CASSDRNNEQFF. CDR3 DNA: TGTGCCAGCTCGGACAGGAACAATGAGCAGTTCTTC. Combining the CDR3 with reference TRBV7-8 and TRBJ2-1 gives the whole variable domain GAGVSQSPRYKVAKRGQDVALRCDPISGHVSLFWYQQALGQGPEFLTYFQNEAQLDKSGLPSDRFFAERPEGSVSTLKIQRTQQEDSAVYLCASSDRNNEQFFGPGTRLTVL.

This clone was found a few times. J is TRBJ2-2 and V is TRBV5-1; TRBD2 agrees at 14 bases. Germline assignment: CDR1 SGHRS and CDR2 YFSETQ. V was clipped by 0 bases and J by 1 base; unmatched bases: 5. The CDR3 runs to 19 residues. Written as DNA, the CDR3 is TGCGCCAGCAGCTTGGTCGGGACTAGCGGGGGAGAGAACACCGGGGAGCTGTTTTTT. Residues: CASSLVGTSGGENTGELFF.

The V call is TRBV7-3, the J call TRBJ2-2; 12 nucleotides align to TRBD2. The germline V gene has CDR1 SGHTA and CDR2 FQGTGA. This CDR3 contains 15 residues. Trimming cost V 4 bases and J 6 bases; bases outside gene matches: 3. The CDR3 bases are TGTGCCAGCAGCTCGACTAGCGGGAGACCCGGGGAGCTGTTTTTT. Translated: CASSSTSGRPGELFF.

This sequence joins TRBV5-1 and TRBJ2-7; TRBD1 matches at 11 bases. This CDR3 is 16 amino acids long. The V gene end was trimmed by 3 bases and the J gene end by 5 bases; junction bases not matched to a gene: 10. The V gene's germline CDR1 is SGHRS and CDR2 YFSETQ. CDR3 bases: TGCGCCAGCAGCTCCACACCAGGGACAGGGGGGCACGAGCAGTACTTC. This codes for CASSSTPGTGGHEQYF.

V usage is TRBV6-5 and J usage is TRBJ2-1; D is perhaps TRBD1 (6 bases). In germline, CDR1 is MNHEY, CDR2 SVGAGI. The CDR3 runs to 15 residues. Trimming removed 0 bases from V and 4 bases from J, with 10 bases in between. CDR3 DNA: TGTGCCAGCAGTTACTCCCAGGGGCCATACAATGAGCAGTTCTTC. This translates into CASSYSQGPYNEQFF.

The chain has TRBV19 and TRBJ2-7, with 7 bases identical to TRBD2. This CDR3 has 14 residues. The ends lost 3 bases at V and 3 bases at J; junction bases unmatched: 5. In germline, CDR1 is LNHDA, CDR2 SQIVND (reference sequence). CDR3 DNA sequence: TGTGCCAGTAGTATGGGGGGGGGATTCTACGAGCAGTACTTC. It specifies CASSMGGGFYEQYF.

V gene TRBV2 combines with J gene TRBJ1-2, with unresolved D. CDR1 and CDR2 from the germline V gene are SNHLY and FYNNEI. Deletions cut 7 bases from V and 4 bases from J, with 16 bases between. This CDR3 is built from 14 residues. The CDR3 DNA sequence: TGTGCCAGCACCGAAAGAGCGCAGATCTATGGCTACACCTTC. Translating gives CASTERAQIYGYTF.

There are a few counts of this clone. V usage is TRBV19 and J usage is TRBJ2-1; tentatively, D is TRBD2 (5 bases). CDR1 LNHDA and CDR2 SQIVND come from the germline V gene (reference sequence). This CDR3 is 14 amino acids long. Trimming took 7 bases from V and 5 from J, leaving 15 bases between them. CDR3 coding DNA: TGTGCCAGTATATCCGGGATAGATAACAATGAGCAGTTCTTC. Translating gives CASISGIDNNEQFF.